The 6 T cell receptor beta chains presented below share a single source sample, sequenced in a study of T cells in Graves' hyperthyroidism and ophthalmopathy. TCR beta CDR3 regions were amplified from RNA. During a first-round RT-PCR of the TCR CDR3, the HTBI primer set was used. TCRdb re-called the multiplex PCR reads through MiXCR, storing one row per CDR3 protein. The table includes roughly 300,000 distinct CDR3 sequences, 20% to 25% detected once. Material for sequencing was blood. These receptors were taken from a woman in her forties or fifties with Graves' hyperthyroidism.

This sequence joins TRBV29-1 and TRBJ1-1; the D gene is possibly TRBD1 (6 bases). This CDR3 is built from 10 residues. Germline assignment: CDR1 SQVTM and CDR2 ANQGSEA. V was cut by 4 bases and J by 11 bases, with 11 bases left in between. In DNA form, the CDR3 reads TGCAGCGTTGGACAGGACGGTGCTTTCTTT. This translates into CSVGQDGAFF.

This clonotype was counted at least ten times. The chain joins TRBV12-3 or TRBV12-4 to TRBJ2-2; 8 bases line up with TRBD1. CDR3 length: 15 amino acids. V trimming: 6 bases; J trimming: 1 base; junction bases outside the gene matches: 4. DNA for the CDR3: TGTGCCAGCAGAGAGACAGGGGTGAACACCGGGGAGCTGTTTTTT. Protein sequence: CASRETGVNTGELFF.

This clonotype appeared many times. At one of its ends the junction is not consistent with the germline gene, which may arise from a read error. This chain connects TRBV18 to TRBJ2-7; possibly TRBD1 or TRBD2 for D (5 bases each). This CDR3 has 14 residues. In germline, CDR1 is KGHSH, CDR2 LQKENI. Here the CDR3 reads CASSPLRDLYEQYF. The CDR3 region has the DNA TGTGCCAGCTCCCCACTCCGGGACCTCTACGAGCAGTACTTC.

This clonotype turned up a few times. The chain employs TRBV11-2 and TRBJ2-2; D is ambiguous. The CDR3 has 16 amino acids. Trimming removed 0 bases at V and 0 bases at J, with 8 bases between. Germline V CDR1 and CDR2: SGHAT, FQNNGV. The CDR3 nucleotides are TGTGCCAGCAGCTTAGACCTAGGTCCGAACACCGGGGAGCTGTTTTTT. This gives the protein CASSLDLGPNTGELFF.

This clonotype was seen ten or more times. The chain employs TRBV14 and TRBJ2-7; D not certain. V shed 1 base and J shed 6 bases, with 4 bases lying between them. CDR1 and CDR2 from the germline V gene are SGHDN and FVKESK. This CDR3 spans 11 amino acids. CDR3 bases: TGTGCCAGCAGCCAAGGTATCGAGCAGTACTTC. Its translation: CASSQGIEQYF.

This clonotype was picked up many times. V is TRBV6-2 or TRBV6-3 and J is TRBJ1-1, with TRBD1 as a possible D gene (5 bases). Germline CDR1 and CDR2: MNHEY and SVGEGT. The CDR3 runs 14 residues. V was cut by 3 bases and J by 1 base, with 9 bases left in between. The CDR3 region is CASSYKGSNTEAFF. CDR3 bases: TGTGCCAGCAGTTATAAGGGGTCGAACACTGAAGCTTTCTTT.